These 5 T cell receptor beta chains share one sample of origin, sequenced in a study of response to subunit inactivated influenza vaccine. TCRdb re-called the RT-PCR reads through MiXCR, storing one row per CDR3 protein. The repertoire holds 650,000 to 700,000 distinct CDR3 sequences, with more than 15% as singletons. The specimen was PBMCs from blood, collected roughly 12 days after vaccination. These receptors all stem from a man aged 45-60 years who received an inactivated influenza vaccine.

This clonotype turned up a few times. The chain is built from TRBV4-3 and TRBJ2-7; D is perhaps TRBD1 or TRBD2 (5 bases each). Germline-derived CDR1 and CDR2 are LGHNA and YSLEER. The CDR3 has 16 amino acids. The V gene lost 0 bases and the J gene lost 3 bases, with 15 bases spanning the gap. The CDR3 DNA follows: TGCGCCAGCAGCCAAGATTGGAGAGGGGCCGGCTACGAGCAGTACTTC. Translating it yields CASSQDWRGAGYEQYF.

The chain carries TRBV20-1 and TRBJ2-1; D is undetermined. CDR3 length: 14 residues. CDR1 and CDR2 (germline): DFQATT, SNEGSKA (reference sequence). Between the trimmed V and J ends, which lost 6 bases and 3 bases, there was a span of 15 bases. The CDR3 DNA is TGCAGTGCCTCCTTCCCACCACACTACAATGAGCAGTTCTTC. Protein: CSASFPPHYNEQFF.

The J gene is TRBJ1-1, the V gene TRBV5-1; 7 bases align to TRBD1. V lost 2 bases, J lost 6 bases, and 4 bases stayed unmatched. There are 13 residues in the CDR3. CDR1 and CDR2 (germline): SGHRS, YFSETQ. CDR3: CASSFRGTAEAFF. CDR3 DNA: TGCGCCAGCAGCTTTCGGGGGACAGCTGAAGCTTTCTTT.

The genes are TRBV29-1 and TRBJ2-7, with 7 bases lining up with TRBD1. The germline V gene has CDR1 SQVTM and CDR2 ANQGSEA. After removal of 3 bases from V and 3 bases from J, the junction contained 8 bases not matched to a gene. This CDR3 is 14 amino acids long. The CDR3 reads CSVDRTGSGYEQYF. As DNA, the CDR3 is TGCAGCGTTGATAGGACAGGCAGCGGCTACGAGCAGTACTTC.

The DNA of the CDR3 is TGTGCCACCAGCAGAGCATCTGTAGCAGGGACCTACGAGCAGTACTTC. Protein sequence: CATSRASVAGTYEQYF. The V gene is TRBV15, the J gene TRBJ2-7; perhaps TRBD1 as D (5 bases). Trimming shortened V by 1 base and J by 2 bases, and 15 bases separated the two germline ends. The germline V gene encodes CDR1 LNHNV and CDR2 YYDKDF (reference sequence). The CDR3 extends over 16 amino acids.